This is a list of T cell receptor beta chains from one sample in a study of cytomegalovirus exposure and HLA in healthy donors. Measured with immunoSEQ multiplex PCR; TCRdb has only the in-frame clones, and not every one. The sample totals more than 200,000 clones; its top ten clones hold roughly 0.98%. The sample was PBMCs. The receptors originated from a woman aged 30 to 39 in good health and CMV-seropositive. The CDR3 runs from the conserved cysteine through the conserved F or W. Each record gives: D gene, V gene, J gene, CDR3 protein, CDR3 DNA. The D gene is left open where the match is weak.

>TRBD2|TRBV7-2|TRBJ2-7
CASSPPSGTPYEQYF
TGTGCCAGCAGCCCACCTAGCGGAACACCTTACGAGCAGTACTTC
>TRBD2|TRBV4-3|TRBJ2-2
CASSQGASGNTGELFF
TGCGCCAGCAGCCAAGGCGCTAGCGGAAACACCGGGGAGCTGTTTTTT
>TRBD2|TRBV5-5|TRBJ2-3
CASSLGRGSTDTQYF
TGTGCCAGCAGCTTGGGGCGGGGGAGCACAGATACGCAGTATTTT
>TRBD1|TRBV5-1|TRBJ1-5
CASSLGPGGQPQHF
TGCGCCAGCAGCTTGGGTCCAGGGGGCCAGCCCCAGCATTTT
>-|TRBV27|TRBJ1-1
CASINKKITEAFF
TGTGCCAGCATCAACAAGAAGATCACTGAAGCTTTCTTT
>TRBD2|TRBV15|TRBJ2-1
CATSRDLTSGRRGNEQFF
TGTGCCACCAGCAGAGATTTAACTAGCGGAAGAAGGGGCAATGAGCAGTTCTTC
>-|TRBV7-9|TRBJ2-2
CASSPPMTGELFF
TGTGCCAGCAGCCCCCCTATGACCGGGGAGCTGTTTTTT
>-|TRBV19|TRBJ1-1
CASSIDLSKDRFNTEAFF
TGTGCCAGTAGTATAGATCTATCAAAGGACAGATTCAACACTGAAGCTTTCTTT
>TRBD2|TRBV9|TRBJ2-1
CASSVRVGRGSSYNEQFF
TGTGCCAGCAGCGTAAGGGTCGGGCGGGGGAGCTCCTACAATGAGCAGTTCTTC
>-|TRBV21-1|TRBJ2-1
CASSKGLRRGDYNEQFF
TGTGCCAGCAGCAAAGGGCTAAGGCGGGGGGACTACAATGAGCAGTTCTTC
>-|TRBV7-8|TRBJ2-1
CASSPLNTYNEQFF
TGTGCCAGCAGCCCCCTCAATACTTACAATGAGCAGTTCTTC
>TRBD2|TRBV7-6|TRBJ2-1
CASSSTGTSGDHNEQFF
TGTGCCAGCAGCTCGACCGGGACTAGCGGGGATCACAATGAGCAGTTCTTC
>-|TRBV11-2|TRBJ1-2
CARSHFRTNYGYTF
TGTGCCCGCAGCCACTTCAGGACTAACTATGGCTACACCTTC
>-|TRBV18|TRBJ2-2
CASSVEEDGELFF
TGTGCCAGCTCAGTGGAGGAGGACGGGGAGCTGTTTTTT
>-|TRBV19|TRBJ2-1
CASSFSPGGVAALREQFF
TGTGCCAGTAGTTTTTCCCCCGGGGGAGTAGCGGCCCTAAGAGAGCAGTTCTTC
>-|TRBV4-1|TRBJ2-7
CASSQGSISSYEQYF
TGCGCCAGCAGCCAAGGGAGTATAAGCTCCTACGAGCAGTACTTC
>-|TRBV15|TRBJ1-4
CATMQGYNEKLFF
TGTGCCACCATGCAGGGCTATAATGAAAAACTGTTTTTT
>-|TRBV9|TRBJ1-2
CASSVGGSGGHKGYTF
TGTGCCAGCAGCGTAGGCGGTTCTGGGGGCCACAAGGGCTACACCTTC
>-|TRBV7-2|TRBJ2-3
CASSSRIGDFTDTQYF
TGTGCCAGCAGCTCACGTATAGGCGACTTCACAGATACGCAGTATTTT
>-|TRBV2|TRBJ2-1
CASNHPSSVLEQFF
TGTGCCAGCAATCATCCGTCTAGCGTTCTTGAGCAGTTCTTC
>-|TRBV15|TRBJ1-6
CATSRDRGVGSPLHF
TGTGCCACCAGCAGAGATCGCGGGGTGGGTTCACCCCTCCACTTT
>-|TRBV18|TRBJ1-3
CASSQTDSGNTIYF
TGTGCCAGCTCACAGACAGACTCTGGAAACACCATATATTTT
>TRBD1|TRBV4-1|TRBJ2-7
CASSQGGQGASYEQYF
TGCGCCAGCAGCCAAGGCGGACAGGGCGCATCCTACGAGCAGTACTTC
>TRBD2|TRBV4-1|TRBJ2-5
CASSQERGGLKAGTQYF
TGCGCCAGCAGCCAAGAGCGGGGGGGCCTGAAGGCGGGGACCCAGTACTTC
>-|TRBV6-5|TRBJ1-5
CATTSVRTNQPQHF
TGTGCCACCACTAGCGTCCGAACCAATCAGCCCCAGCATTTT
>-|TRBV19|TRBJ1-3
CASKAGDSGNTIYF
TGTGCCAGTAAAGCAGGGGACTCTGGAAACACCATATATTTT